The 20 T cell receptor beta chains reported below all come from one sample, sequenced in a study of cytomegalovirus exposure and HLA in healthy donors. PCR primers comprised 60 Vbeta and 13 Jbeta primers. Only in-frame clones appear in the TCRdb table, and some are missing; sequencing was by immunoSEQ multiplex PCR. The sample lists 110,000 or so clones; roughly 80% were seen once. The material sequenced was PBMCs. The origin of the receptors is a woman aged 40-49 years in good health and CMV-seropositive.

This clone was seen once. One end of the junction does not line up with germline, which may come from a read error. The gene calls are TRBV5-1 and TRBJ2-7, with TRBD2 matching 11 bases. The germline CDR1 and CDR2 sequences are SGHRS and YFSETQ. The CDR3 covers 16 residues. The CDR3 loop is CTSSLLTSGNRYEQYF. The CDR3 nucleotides are TGCACCAGCAGCTTGTTGACTAGCGGGAACCGCTACGAGCAGTACTTC.

The chain has TRBV29-1 and TRBJ1-5; 9 nucleotides line up with TRBD1. V shed 6 bases, J shed 3 bases, and the junction held 3 bases outside the gene matches. Per the germline V gene, CDR1 is SQVTM and CDR2 is ANQGSEA. The CDR3 loop spans 13 amino acids. CDR3 DNA: TGCAGCGTGGGGGACAGGGACAATCAGCCCCAGCATTTT. Translating it yields CSVGDRDNQPQHF.

The chain uses TRBV27 and TRBJ2-2; no definite D call. Deletions cut 2 bases from V and 6 bases from J, with 4 bases between. In germline, CDR1 is MNHEY, CDR2 SMNVEV (reference sequence). The CDR3 is 12 residues long. The CDR3 DNA is TGTGCCAGCAGTTTAATCTCCGGGGAGCTGTTTTTT. It encodes CASSLISGELFF.

This chain joins TRBV28 and TRBJ1-2; unclear D gene. Deletions cut 2 bases from V and 4 bases from J, with 8 bases between. CDR1 and CDR2 (germline): MDHEN, SYDVKM. This CDR3 is 13 amino acids long. Here the CDR3 reads CASSLLPGYGYTF. The DNA for the CDR3 is TGTGCCAGCAGTTTACTCCCGGGCTATGGCTACACCTTC.

This chain links TRBV6-5 with TRBJ2-7; possible D gene TRBD1, 5 bases. This CDR3 spans 15 amino acids. Per the germline V gene, CDR1 is MNHEY and CDR2 is SVGAGI. Trimming cost V 0 bases and J 2 bases, with 11 bases left between them. DNA for the CDR3: TGTGCCAGCAGTTACTCGAGACGGACACCCTACGAGCAGTACTTC. Translating it yields CASSYSRRTPYEQYF.

This clone was seen more than once but under ten times. The chain recombines TRBV4-1 with TRBJ2-3; 9 bases map to TRBD2. V shed 2 bases and J 4 bases; nucleotides not matched to a gene: 4. The CDR3 is made up of 15 amino acids. The germline CDR1 and CDR2 sequences are MGHRA and YSYEKL. The CDR3 DNA reads as TGCGCCAGCAGCCAAAATAGCGGGAGTCCAGATACGCAGTATTTT. It translates to CASSQNSGSPDTQYF.

This clone was recorded only once. V and J are TRBV5-1 and TRBJ2-1; D may be TRBD1 (6 bases). The germline V gene has CDR1 SGHRS and CDR2 YFSETQ. The ends were cut back, 2 bases at V and 7 bases at J, with 13 bases in the middle. CDR3 length: 14 residues. CDR3 DNA sequence: TGCGCCAGCAGCTTCCAGGGGCAGGGGAATGAGCAGTTCTTC. Its translation is CASSFQGQGNEQFF.

The chain has TRBV27 and TRBJ2-6; D ambiguous. The CDR3 has 20 amino acids. V gave up 2 bases and J gave up 0 bases, with 20 bases separating them. In germline, CDR1 is MNHEY, CDR2 SMNVEV (reference sequence). CDR3 nucleotide sequence: TGTGCCAGCAGTTTACTATCTCTCTTCAGGAAATCCTCTGGGGCCAACGTCCTGACTTTC. Encoded protein: CASSLLSLFRKSSGANVLTF.

This sequence joins TRBV15 and TRBJ2-3, with 8 bases that match TRBD2. V lost 3 bases to trimming and J lost 4 bases; unmatched junction nucleotides: 6. Per germline, CDR1 LNHNV and CDR2 YYDKDF (reference sequence). This CDR3 comprises 15 residues. The CDR3 protein is CATSSPGGASDTQYF. Here the CDR3 DNA reads TGTGCCACCAGCAGCCCGGGGGGGGCATCAGATACGCAGTATTTT.

In this sample, this clone turned up a few times. The chain uses TRBV7-2 and TRBJ1-3, with D uncertain. V was shortened by 4 bases and J by 4 bases, with 8 bases between the two germline ends. There are 13 residues in the CDR3. Germline CDR1 is SGHTA and CDR2 is FQGNSA. Here the CDR3 DNA reads TGTGCCAGCAGCTCCGGTCGCGGAAACACCATATATTTT. This codes for CASSSGRGNTIYF.

The rearrangement joins TRBV7-9 to TRBJ1-4; D unresolved. Per the germline V gene, CDR1 is SEHNR and CDR2 is FQNEAQ (reference sequence). V lost 4 bases and J 8 bases, leaving 14 bases between the germline ends. CDR3 length equals 14 residues. The CDR3 is CASSSREMGEKLFF. For the CDR3, the DNA is TGTGCCAGCAGCTCAAGGGAGATGGGAGAAAAACTGTTTTTT.

The rearrangement uses TRBV15 and TRBJ2-1; D is uncertain. The CDR3 covers 14 residues. The germline CDR1 and CDR2 sequences are LNHNV and YYDKDF (reference sequence). Trimming stripped 6 bases from V and 0 bases from J, with 9 bases between. The CDR3 spells CATSTRRSYNEQFF. The DNA of the CDR3 is TGTGCCACCAGTACTCGTCGCTCCTACAATGAGCAGTTCTTC.

J is TRBJ2-7 and V is TRBV4-1; 8 bases align to TRBD1. CDR3 length: 15 residues. J was trimmed by 3 bases and V by 1 base; bases with no gene match: 5. Germline loops: CDR1 MGHRA, CDR2 YSYEKL. The CDR3 region is CASSQGMTGVYEQYF. CDR3 nucleotide sequence: TGCGCCAGCAGCCAAGGTATGACAGGGGTCTACGAGCAGTACTTC.

For the CDR3, the DNA is TGTGCCAGCAGTTTAAACGGTCCCTACGAGCAGTACTTC. Protein product: CASSLNGPYEQYF. This rearrangement joins TRBV27 to TRBJ2-7, with no clear D. CDR1 MNHEY and CDR2 SMNVEV come from the germline V gene (reference sequence). Trimming cost V 2 bases and J 2 bases, with 7 bases left between them. CDR3 length equals 13 residues.

The CDR3: CASSAPGTGNYEQYF. In DNA, the CDR3 is TGTGCCAGCAGTGCCCCCGGGACAGGCAACTACGAGCAGTACTTC. The chain couples TRBV25-1 to TRBJ2-5, with TRBD1 identical over 8 bases. Gene TRBJ2-7 matches the end of the DNA better, so the J call may be wrong. Germline V CDR1 and CDR2: MGHDK, SYGVNS. This CDR3 contains 15 residues.

The V gene is TRBV11-3, the J gene TRBJ2-5; D might be TRBD1 (6 bases). CDR1 and CDR2 from the germline V gene are SGHNT and YENEEA. The CDR3 sequence is 13 residues long. With 3 bases removed from V and 10 bases from J, the gap between germline ends came to 15 bases. The CDR3 reads CASSFSARGIQYF. The CDR3 bases are TGTGCCAGCAGCTTCAGCGCGAGGGGGATCCAGTACTTC.

The rearrangement uses TRBV29-1 and TRBJ1-2, with 9 bases matching TRBD1. J was trimmed by 8 bases and V by 6 bases; bases with no gene match: 10. The CDR3 runs 13 residues. Germline CDR1 reads SQVTM; CDR2 reads ANQGSEA. CDR3 in DNA: TGCAGCGTCCCCGAGGGGACAGGGCTCGGCTACACCTTC. This codes for CSVPEGTGLGYTF.

The chain joins TRBV9 to TRBJ1-3; 8 bases fit TRBD1. Looked up from germline, CDR1 is SGDLS and CDR2 is YYNGEE. The CDR3 runs 15 residues. J lost 3 bases, V lost 1 base, and 3 bases had no gene match. For the CDR3, the DNA is TGTGCCAGCAGCGTACAGGGGGCTATTGGAAACACCATATATTTT. Translated: CASSVQGAIGNTIYF.

The chain combines TRBV5-6 with TRBJ2-7, with 10 bases lining up with TRBD2. V was clipped by 0 bases and J by 2 bases; unmatched bases: 8. The germline V gene encodes CDR1 SGHDT and CDR2 YYEEEE. The CDR3 totals 17 residues. CDR3 protein: CASSLGVLLAGTYEQYF. DNA of the CDR3: TGTGCCAGCAGCTTGGGGGTTCTACTAGCGGGAACCTACGAGCAGTACTTC.

This clone was observed a handful of times. V usage is TRBV19 and J usage is TRBJ1-4, with 8 bases aligning to TRBD1. Germline V lookup: CDR1 LNHDA, CDR2 SQIVND (reference sequence). The CDR3 has 16 residues. Germline trimming cut 2 bases from V and 2 bases from J; bases unmatched to any gene: 4. CDR3: CASSIQDRGTNEKLFF. CDR3 coding DNA: TGTGCCAGTAGTATACAAGACAGGGGCACTAATGAAAAACTGTTTTTT.